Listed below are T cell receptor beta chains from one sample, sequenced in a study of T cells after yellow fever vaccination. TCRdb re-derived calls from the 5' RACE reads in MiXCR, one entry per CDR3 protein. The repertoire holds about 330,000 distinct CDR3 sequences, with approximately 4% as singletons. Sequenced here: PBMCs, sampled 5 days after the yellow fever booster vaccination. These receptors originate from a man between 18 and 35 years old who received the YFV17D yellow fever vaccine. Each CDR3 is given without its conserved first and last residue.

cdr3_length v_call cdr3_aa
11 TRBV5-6 ASSFRIPYGYT
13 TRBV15 ATSEGTGAQETQY
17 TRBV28 ASSLSPPFSGGLYNEQF
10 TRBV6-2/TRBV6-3 ASTDAYYGYT
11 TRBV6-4 ASSFQSTGELF
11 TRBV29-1 SAAGAGANVLT
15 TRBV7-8 ASSLLGTGGRGYGYT
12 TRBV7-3 ASSLQPAMNEQF
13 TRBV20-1 SAPWAGGPADTQY
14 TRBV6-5 ASSPGAGSSGNTIY
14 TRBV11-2 ASSLSATGTRQPQH
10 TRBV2 ASSPSSTEQF
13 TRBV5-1 ASSFRTGETGELF
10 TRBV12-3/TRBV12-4 ASRRTLYEQY
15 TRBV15 ATSRDASRIANQPQH
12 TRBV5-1 ASSFGGPYQPQH
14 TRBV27 ASRPYWGQDQETQY
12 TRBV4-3 ASSQDLTRETQY
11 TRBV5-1 ASSLRAGGPQH
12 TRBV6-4 ASSDSSRGARYY
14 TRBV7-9 ASREKTSGHTGELF
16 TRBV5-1 ASSPRSTGTSGTDTQY
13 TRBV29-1 SAEMADRTSYEQY
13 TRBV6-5 ASSPDGRGRNEQF
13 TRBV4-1 ASSQDIGQDTEAF
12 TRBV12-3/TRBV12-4 ASSPLKGGYEQY
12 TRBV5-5 ASSTSTGNTEAF
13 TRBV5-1 ASSSSGQGKETQY
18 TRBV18 ASSPPPGTAMHATNEKLF
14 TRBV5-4 ASSLGLAKRGGELF
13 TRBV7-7 ASSRSSGEWVTQY
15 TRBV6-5 ASSYSGRAGSNYGYT
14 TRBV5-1 ASSPFDRANTGELF
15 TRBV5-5 ASSLSPADRVTGELF
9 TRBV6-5 ASSYGELQF
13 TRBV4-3 ASSQDPGGEPEAF
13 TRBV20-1 SVPVGGAGTDTQY
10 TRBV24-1 ATMSGANVLT
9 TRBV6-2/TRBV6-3 ASSNENEQF
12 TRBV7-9 ASSPSGSSYEQY
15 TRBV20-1 SARRGGARGTNEKLF
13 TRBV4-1 ASSHPRTGWDEAF
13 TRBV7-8 ASSLRGDGGTRSY
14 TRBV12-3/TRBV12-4 ASSYGLAGDYNEQF
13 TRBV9 ASSVVGVSTDTQY
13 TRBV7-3 ASSPGLVSTDTQY
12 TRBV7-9 ASSFGAGTETQY
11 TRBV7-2 ASSLGSALGLN
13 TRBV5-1 ASSLRTDLTDTQY
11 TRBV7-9 ASSLAGTHEQF
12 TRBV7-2 ASSRDGLNQPQH
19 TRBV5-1 ASSFVGGLAGTILNTGELF
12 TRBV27 ASRTGGDYNEQF
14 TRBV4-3 ASSQGMGGLYNEQF